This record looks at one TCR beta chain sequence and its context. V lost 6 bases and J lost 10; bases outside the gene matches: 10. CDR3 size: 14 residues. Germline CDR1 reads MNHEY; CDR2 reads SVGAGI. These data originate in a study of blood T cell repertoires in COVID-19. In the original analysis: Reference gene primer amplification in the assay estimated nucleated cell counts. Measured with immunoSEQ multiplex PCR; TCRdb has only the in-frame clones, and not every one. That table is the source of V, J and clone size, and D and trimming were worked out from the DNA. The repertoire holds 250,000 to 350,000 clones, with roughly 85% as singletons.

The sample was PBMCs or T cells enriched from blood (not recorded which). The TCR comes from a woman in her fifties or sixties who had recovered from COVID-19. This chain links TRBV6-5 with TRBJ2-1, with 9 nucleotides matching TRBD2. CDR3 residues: CASSRAGGGIEQFF. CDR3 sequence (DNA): TGTGCCAGCAGCCGGGCGGGAGGGGGTATCGAGCAGTTCTTC.